This T cell receptor beta chain comes out of a study of patients and donors after allogeneic stem cell transplantation. TCRdb fed the RT-PCR reads into MiXCR, producing one record per CDR3 protein. The table shows 98,000 or so distinct CDR3 sequences, with 35% occurring only once. V was cut by 0 bases and J by 4 bases, with 13 bases left in between. CDR3 length equals 15 residues. The germline V gene encodes CDR1 SGHNT and CDR2 YYREEE (reference sequence). The origin of this receptor is a human donor who was either an allogeneic HSCT recipient or a stem cell or donor lymphocyte infusion donor (not recorded which). It is not recorded whose cells these are; they may come from a transplant donor. The rearrangement uses TRBV5-4 and TRBJ1-1; D unclear. Source material: blood, either unsorted or a sorted T cell fraction (not recorded which). The CDR3 DNA reads TGTGCCAGCAGCTTGGGGGCAACTAGTCGCACTGAAGCTTTCTTT. Protein sequence: CASSLGATSRTEAFF. The whole variable domain, remainder taken from reference TRBV5-4 and TRBJ1-1, is ETGVTQSPTHLIKTRGQQVTLRCSSQSGHNTVSWYQQALGQGPQFIFQYYREEENGRGNFPPRFSGLQFPNYSSELNVNALELDDSALYLCASSLGATSRTEAFFGQGTRLTVV.